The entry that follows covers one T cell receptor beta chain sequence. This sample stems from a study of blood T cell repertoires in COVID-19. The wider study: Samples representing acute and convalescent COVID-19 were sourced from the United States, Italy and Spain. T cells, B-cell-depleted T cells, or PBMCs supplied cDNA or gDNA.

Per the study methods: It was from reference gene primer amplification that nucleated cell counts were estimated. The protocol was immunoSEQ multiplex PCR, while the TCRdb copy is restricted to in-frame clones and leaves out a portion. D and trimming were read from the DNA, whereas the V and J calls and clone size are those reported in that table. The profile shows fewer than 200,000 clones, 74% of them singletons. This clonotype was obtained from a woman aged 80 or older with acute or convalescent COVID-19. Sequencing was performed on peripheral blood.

CDR3 sequence: CAGGTINEQFF. The CDR3 DNA is TGTGCCGGCGGGACCATCAATGAGCAGTTCTTC. The chain uses TRBV28 and TRBJ2-1; TRBD2 is a possible D gene (6 bases). The CDR3 runs to 11 residues. Trimming took off 11 bases at V and 6 bases at J, with 11 bases between the two ends. In germline, CDR1 is MDHEN, CDR2 SYDVKM.